These 24 T cell receptor beta chains were all obtained from the same sample, sequenced in a study of cytomegalovirus exposure and HLA in healthy donors. Data came from immunoSEQ multiplex PCR; TCRdb stores just in-frame clones and leaves some out. The table has more than 140,000 clones, roughly 89% seen once; the top ten hold over 3%. The specimen was PBMCs. These receptors all stem from a woman younger than 30 in good health and CMV-seropositive.

The V and J genes are TRBV15 and TRBJ2-1; 8 bases line up with TRBD2. The V gene end was trimmed by 5 bases and the J gene end by 9 bases; junction bases not matched to a gene: 15. Germline loops: CDR1 LNHNV, CDR2 YYDKDF (reference sequence). This CDR3 contains 16 residues. CDR3 protein: CATSFPFPGGGSEQFF. CDR3 nucleotide sequence: TGTGCCACCAGCTTTCCCTTCCCCGGGGGGGGGAGTGAGCAGTTCTTC.

The rearrangement joins TRBV6-1 to TRBJ2-7; the match to TRBD2 covers 14 bases. This CDR3 contains 15 residues. Germline loops: CDR1 MNHNS, CDR2 SASEGT. Trimming took 2 bases from V and 4 from J; bases not matched to a gene: 1. This CDR3 reads CASSERLAGGYEQYF. The DNA of the CDR3 is TGTGCCAGCAGTGAACGACTAGCGGGAGGGTACGAGCAGTACTTC.

Here the CDR3 DNA reads TGTGCCAGCAGCTTAGTAATCCCCGGTAATACGCAGTATTTT. Its protein product is CASSLVIPGNTQYF. The V and J genes are TRBV11-2 and TRBJ2-3, with D uncertain. Trimming shortened V by 1 base and J by 7 bases, and 12 bases separated the two germline ends. This CDR3 has 14 amino acids. Germline assignment: CDR1 SGHAT and CDR2 FQNNGV.

This clone was seen only once. The CDR3: CASSPLGLAAQETQYF. CDR3 DNA sequence: TGTGCCAGCAGCCCATTGGGACTAGCGGCACAAGAGACCCAGTACTTC. The V gene is TRBV7-3, the J gene TRBJ2-5; 11 nucleotides align to TRBD2. V trimming: 5 bases; J trimming: 2 bases; junction bases outside the gene matches: 7. In germline, CDR1 is SGHTA, CDR2 FQGTGA. The CDR3 length is 16 residues.

The chain uses TRBV18 and TRBJ2-7; D is perhaps TRBD1 (5 bases). CDR3 length: 14 amino acids. Looked up from germline, CDR1 is KGHSH and CDR2 is LQKENI. V lost 4 bases to trimming and J lost 3 bases, with 13 bases between them. CDR3 loop: CASSLPDRGYEQYF. Written as DNA, the CDR3 is TGTGCCAGCTCACTACCAGACAGAGGCTACGAGCAGTACTTC.

The genes are TRBV15 and TRBJ2-1; 7 bases align to TRBD2. With V trimmed by 7 bases and J by 4 bases, 13 bases remained unmatched. The CDR3 length is 16 residues. In germline, CDR1 is LNHNV, CDR2 YYDKDF (reference sequence). The CDR3 spells CATNRPASGEYNEQFF. The CDR3 nucleotides read TGTGCCACCAACCGCCCTGCTAGCGGAGAATACAATGAGCAGTTCTTC.

To note about this clone: The sample contains more than one DNA sequence encoding this CDR3. The V and J genes are TRBV19 and TRBJ1-5; no clear D gene. In germline, CDR1 is LNHDA, CDR2 SQIVND (reference sequence). Trimming cost V 2 bases and J 2 bases, with 7 bases left between them. CDR3 length equals 14 residues. The CDR3 protein is CASSISGGNQPQHF. The CDR3 DNA follows: TGTGCCAGTAGTATATCGGGAGGCAATCAGCCCCAGCATTTT.

This chain uses TRBV11-2 with TRBJ2-1; a weak D match, TRBD2 (6 bases). The germline V gene encodes CDR1 SGHAT and CDR2 FQNNGV. V gave up 5 bases and J gave up 7 bases, with 15 bases separating them. There are 14 residues in the CDR3. Here the CDR3 reads CASSLRRDSNEQFF. CDR3 sequence (DNA): TGTGCCAGCAGCCTGAGGCGGGATTCGAATGAGCAGTTCTTC.

This clone showed up just once. The chain links TRBV30 to TRBJ2-5; 8 bases are shared with TRBD1. The CDR3 length is 18 residues. Trimming cost V 2 bases and J 5 bases; bases outside gene matches: 19. Germline V lookup: CDR1 GTSNPN, CDR2 SVGIG (reference sequence). CDR3 DNA: TGTGCCTGGAGTAAGACAGGGGACTTTGCTAGCCCCTGGGAGACCCAGTACTTC. It codes for CAWSKTGDFASPWETQYF.

This clone has a handful of counts. The rearrangement links TRBV6-6 to TRBJ2-5; tentatively, D is TRBD2 (6 bases). From germline, CDR1 is MNHNY and CDR2 SVGAGI (reference sequence). The V gene lost 0 bases and the J gene lost 5 bases, with 16 bases spanning the gap. The CDR3 sequence is 16 residues long. CDR3 amino acids: CASSYSGRIIAETQYF. The DNA for the CDR3 is TGTGCCAGCAGTTACTCAGGGAGGATAATCGCGGAGACCCAGTACTTC.

The chain links TRBV5-1 to TRBJ2-3, with TRBD2 identical over 7 bases. The CDR3 is 14 amino acids. The ends lost 2 bases at V and 4 bases at J; junction bases unmatched: 4. Per the germline V gene, CDR1 is SGHRS and CDR2 is YFSETQ. CDR3 sequence: CASSFERGPDTQYF. In DNA, the CDR3 is TGCGCCAGCAGCTTCGAGCGGGGCCCAGATACGCAGTATTTT.

This rearrangement joins TRBV5-4 to TRBJ2-1; TRBD2 matches at 10 bases. CDR1 SGHNT and CDR2 YYREEE come from the germline V gene (reference sequence). The CDR3 length is 16 residues. Losses at the gene ends were 4 bases for V and 8 bases for J; bases not matched to a gene: 12. This CDR3 reads CASSPGLAVRGDEQFF. DNA for the CDR3: TGTGCCAGCAGCCCAGGACTAGCGGTCAGGGGGGATGAGCAGTTCTTC.

This chain uses TRBV9 with TRBJ2-4; TRBD1 agrees at 8 bases. Trimming cost V 0 bases and J 6 bases; bases outside gene matches: 8. The CDR3 has 16 residues. The germline V gene encodes CDR1 SGDLS and CDR2 YYNGEE. Here the CDR3 reads CASSVDGTGGANIQYF. Here the CDR3 DNA reads TGTGCCAGCAGCGTAGACGGGACAGGAGGGGCAAACATTCAGTACTTC.

This clone was detected only a few times. This sequence joins TRBV19 and TRBJ1-1; D is perhaps TRBD1 (5 bases). Germline V gives CDR1 LNHDA, CDR2 SQIVND (reference sequence). The CDR3 has 14 residues. Deletions cut 3 bases from V and 1 base from J, with 9 bases between. The CDR3 sequence: CASSIGGGNTEAFF. CDR3 sequence (DNA): TGTGCCAGTAGTATTGGGGGGGGGAACACTGAAGCTTTCTTT.

The rearrangement uses TRBV4-2 and TRBJ1-1; D not resolved. The CDR3 totals 15 residues. V was pared by 3 bases and J by 1 base, with 12 bases between. Germline-derived CDR1 and CDR2 are LGHNA and YNFKEQ. The CDR3 DNA follows: TGTGCCAGCAGCCAGGGCGAAACGGAGAACACTGAAGCTTTCTTT. Amino acids: CASSQGETENTEAFF.

This sequence joins TRBV28 and TRBJ2-7; 11 bases agree with TRBD2. J was trimmed by 3 bases and V by 6 bases; bases with no gene match: 7. There are 15 residues in the CDR3. Germline-derived CDR1 and CDR2 are MDHEN and SYDVKM. CDR3 amino acids: CASSVGTSGIYEQYF. CDR3 DNA sequence: TGTGCCAGCAGCGTCGGGACTAGCGGAATCTACGAGCAGTACTTC. Drawing the rest from reference TRBV28 and TRBJ2-7, the complete variable domain is DVKVTQSSRYLVKRTGEKVFLECVQDMDHENMFWYRQDPGLGLRLIYFSYDVKMKEKGDIPEGYSVSREKKERFSLILESASTNQTSMYLCASSVGTSGIYEQYFGPGTRLTVT.

The gene calls are TRBV28 and TRBJ1-2; the match to TRBD1 covers 8 bases. Per germline, CDR1 MDHEN and CDR2 SYDVKM. The V segment lost 3 bases and the J segment 4 bases; nucleotides outside the gene matches: 4. The CDR3 is 14 residues long. The CDR3 DNA follows: TGTGCCAGCAGTTTCTTACAGGGGGTCTATGGCTACACCTTC. Its translation is CASSFLQGVYGYTF.

The chain combines TRBV25-1 with TRBJ2-2; 12 bases fit TRBD2. Germline loops: CDR1 MGHDK, CDR2 SYGVNS. V dropped 4 bases and J dropped 5; count of bases not matched to a gene: 8. The CDR3 is 17 amino acids. The CDR3 DNA follows: TGTGCCAGCAGTGGCGGACTAGCGGGATGGGGGACCGGGGAGCTGTTTTTT. It is translated as CASSGGLAGWGTGELFF.

The chain joins TRBV2 to TRBJ1-1, with D tentatively TRBD1 (5 bases). The CDR3 contains 11 residues. Germline-derived CDR1 and CDR2 are SNHLY and FYNNEI. V lost 8 bases and J 6 bases, leaving 10 bases between the germline ends. DNA of the CDR3: TGTGCCAGCGGTACAGGCCCTGAAGCTTTCTTT. Encoded protein: CASGTGPEAFF. Supplemented by reference TRBV2 and TRBJ1-1, the full variable domain reads EPEVTQTPSHQVTQMGQEVILRCVPISNHLYFYWYRQILGQKVEFLVSFYNNEISEKSEIFDDQFSVERPDGSNFTLKIRSTKLEDSAMYFCASGTGPEAFFGQGTRLTVV.

This clone was picked up a small number of times. The V call is TRBV25-1, the J call TRBJ2-7; 8 bases fit TRBD1. Trimming removed 4 bases from V and 3 bases from J; junction bases left unmatched: 8. In germline, CDR1 is MGHDK, CDR2 SYGVNS. The CDR3 runs to 15 residues. CDR3 sequence reads: CASSGLVTGGYEQYF. Here the CDR3 DNA reads TGTGCCAGCAGTGGTTTGGTTACAGGGGGCTACGAGCAGTACTTC.

The J gene is TRBJ1-1, the V gene TRBV6-5; perhaps TRBD1 as D (5 bases). This CDR3 has 15 residues. V dropped 2 bases and J dropped 2 bases, with 12 bases sitting between them. The germline V gene encodes CDR1 MNHEY and CDR2 SVGAGI. The CDR3 nucleotides read TGTGCCAGCAGTTACGTTCAAGGGGAAAACACTGAAGCTTTCTTT. Translating gives CASSYVQGENTEAFF.

The rearrangement joins TRBV29-1 to TRBJ2-7; 7 nucleotides line up with TRBD1. From germline, CDR1 is SQVTM and CDR2 ANQGSEA. This CDR3 has 14 amino acids. Unmatched junction bases numbered 5, after V lost 1 base and J lost 2 bases. CDR3 bases: TGCAGCGTTGAAGGCCGGGACAGCACCTACGAGCAGTACTTC. Encoded protein: CSVEGRDSTYEQYF.

This chain uses TRBV6-5 with TRBJ2-1, with 10 bases that match TRBD2. The CDR3 length is 13 residues. V trimming: 10 bases; J trimming: 6 bases; junction bases outside the gene matches: 6. Germline V gene sequence: CDR1 MNHEY, CDR2 SVGAGI. CDR3 residues: CATQREGSNEQFF. The CDR3 DNA follows: TGTGCCACCCAGCGGGAGGGGTCCAATGAGCAGTTCTTC.

The chain combines TRBV27 with TRBJ2-2; 7 bases align to TRBD2. CDR1 is MNHEY and CDR2 is SMNVEV in the germline V gene (reference sequence). V trimming: 5 bases; J trimming: 6 bases; junction bases outside the gene matches: 0. This CDR3 is built from 12 residues. The CDR3 region is CASSAGAGELFF. CDR3 DNA: TGTGCCAGCAGTGCGGGGGCCGGGGAGCTGTTTTTT.